This TCR beta chain is drawn from a study of CD4 and CD8 cells across lung adenocarcinoma regions. This CDR3 comprises 11 residues. In germline, CDR1 is SEHNR, CDR2 FQNEAQ (reference sequence). Trimming shortened V by 2 bases and J by 8 bases, and 4 bases separated the two germline ends. Samples came from patients with localized non-small cell lung adenocarcinoma. This clonotype was seen a handful of times. From the PCR reads, TCRdb called clonotypes with MiXCR, one entry per CDR3 protein. The table lists 15,000 to 20,000 distinct CDR3 sequences, about half of them singletons. The sequence was collected from a female donor with lung adenocarcinoma. The CD4 and CD8 labels of this study may be unreliable. Specimen: CD8+ T cells from the center of a lung tumor. The chain carries TRBV7-9 and TRBJ2-1; no clear D. The CDR3 DNA sequence: TGTGCCAGCAGCTTAATCGATGAGCAGTTCTTC. Translating it yields CASSLIDEQFF.